A single sample gave rise to the 3 T cell receptor beta chains below, sequenced in a study of vaccination and CD4 T cells after COVID-19 (dated 2022 in TCRdb). In light of the paper, this sample's treatment or condition label describes: approximately 10-day PBMC culture with coronavirus spike peptide pools or control peptides (ViraFEST assay). Antigens of these TCRs are unknown. The library relied on PCR. Sequencing took place on an Illumina iSeq 100. DNA from cultured CD4+ T cells was subjected to TCR sequencing with the Oncomine TCR Beta short-read assay at the Johns Hopkins FTIC core. TCRdb handled the public reads itself, with Q25 trimming in fastp and clone calling in MiXCR, and kept productive beta chains. Identical CDR3 proteins give one entry, which carries the most common genes and DNA. The sample includes more than 15,000 distinct CDR3 sequences, with 72% observed a single time. The ten largest clones capture approximately 19% of the sample.

Sequences were obtained from CD4+ T cells from blood, cultured in vitro. The receptors shown here come from a human donor who had recovered from COVID-19.

The chain links TRBV20-1 to TRBJ2-3; 8 nucleotides align to TRBD1. Germline V gives CDR1 DFQATT, CDR2 SNEGSKA (reference sequence). The length of the CDR3 is 12 residues. After removal of 5 bases from V and 3 bases from J, the junction contained 1 base not matched to a gene. In DNA form, the CDR3 reads TGCAGTGCTGACAGGGGAACAGATACGCAGTATTTT. Residues: CSADRGTDTQYF.

The chain couples TRBV6-1 to TRBJ1-3; 7 bases are shared with TRBD1. Germline assignment: CDR1 MNHNS and CDR2 SASEGT. There are 13 residues in the CDR3. Trimming at V came to 6 bases and at J to 3 bases, leaving 2 bases not matched to a gene. The CDR3 region has the DNA TGTGCCAGCAGGAGACAGGGTGGAAACACCATATATTTT. Its translation: CASRRQGGNTIYF.

Only a few counts were recorded for this clonotype. V gene TRBV6-5 combines with J gene TRBJ1-3; the D is unclear. The V and J ends lost 4 bases and 4 bases respectively, with 5 bases between them. Looked up from germline, CDR1 is MNHEY and CDR2 is SVGAGI. The CDR3 has 12 amino acids. The CDR3 DNA reads TGTGCCAGCAGTTCCACAGGAAACACCATATATTTT. Translating gives CASSSTGNTIYF.